This T cell receptor (beta chain) was found in a study of control samples from healthy donors and cancer patients (dated by TCRdb to the early 2020s). Via the germline V gene, CDR1 is SGHRS and CDR2 YFSETQ. Taken from cysteine to phenylalanine, the CDR3 has 13 residues. CDR3 DNA only is kept here, 39 bases in frame from base 1. After removal of 5 bases from V and 4 bases from J, the junction retains 2 bases not matched to a gene. As to this clone: Its cognate antigen has yet to be identified. Base qualities were left out, and no much larger clone turns up one base away. The same CDR3 arises from other DNA sequences in this sample as well.

The library was produced with the immunoSEQ multiplex PCR assay. Imported from immuneACCESS, the table was reduced by TCRdb to in-frame sequences with V and J called. These copies leave out some clones; in studies compared against another copy, an unresolved V gene accounts for under half, and the cause of the remainder is not known. For this sample the table gives 120,000 or so clones, of which more than 70% were detected only once. Together, the top ten hold 40% of the sample. The chain is assembled from TRBV5-1 and TRBJ1-1, with 10 bases aligning to TRBD1. This receptor was taken from a man in his fifties in good health. The sample was blood. DNA sequence: TGCGCCAGCAGAGGACAGGGGGGCACTGAAGCTTTCTTT. Its translation is CASRGQGGTEAFF.